Following are 20 T cell receptor beta chains from one sample sequenced in a study of OX40 agonist ivuxolimab in advanced cancers. Only in-frame clones appear in the TCRdb table, and some are missing; sequencing was by immunoSEQ multiplex PCR. The table lists approximately 92,000 clones, approximately 84% of them singletons, with roughly 5% in the top ten. Sequencing used CD4+ or CD8+ T cells sorted from blood, obtained in a trial of the OX40 agonist ivuxolimab. The receptors were sampled from an adult with an advanced solid tumor such as melanoma, head and neck, liver or kidney cancer.

This clone appeared a few times. The chain joins TRBV18 to TRBJ1-2; the match to TRBD1 covers 9 bases. The germline CDR1 and CDR2 sequences are KGHSH and LQKENI. J was trimmed by 4 bases and V by 0 bases; bases with no gene match: 3. This CDR3 is 15 amino acids long. CDR3 region: CASSPPGTGIYGYTF. The CDR3 region has the DNA TGTGCCAGCTCACCACCGGGGACAGGGATCTATGGCTACACCTTC. The full variable domain, in which reference TRBV18 and TRBJ1-2 provide the parts outside the CDR3, is NAGVMQNPRHLVRRRGQEARLRCSPMKGHSHVYWYRQLPEEGLKFMVYLQKENIIDESGMPKERFSAEFPKEGPSILRIQQVVRGDSAAYFCASSPPGTGIYGYTFGSGTRLTVV.

The rearrangement uses TRBV5-4 and TRBJ1-2; D not certain. V gave up 4 bases and J gave up 2 bases, with 9 bases separating them. Germline CDR1 reads SGHNT; CDR2 reads YYREEE (reference sequence). The CDR3 has 13 amino acids. For the CDR3, the DNA is TGTGCCAGCAGCCTACAGCTGAACTATGGCTACACCTTC. It specifies CASSLQLNYGYTF.

The chain employs TRBV29-1 and TRBJ1-5; D remains unclear. V lost 3 bases, J lost 6 bases, and 3 bases lay in between. This CDR3 is built from 10 residues. The V gene's germline CDR1 is SQVTM and CDR2 ANQGSEA. The CDR3 DNA reads as TGCAGCGTTGAGGGTCAGCCCCAGCATTTT. It encodes CSVEGQPQHF.

Only one count was recorded for this clone. The chain recombines TRBV27 with TRBJ2-7; 9 nucleotides match TRBD1. CDR3 length equals 15 residues. Germline V gives CDR1 MNHEY, CDR2 SMNVEV (reference sequence). With 5 bases clipped from V and 6 bases from J, the junction kept 11 bases outside the gene matches. The CDR3 nucleotides read TGTGCCAGCAGTCTAACCGGGACAGGGACTGTCGAGCAGTACTTC. It yields the protein CASSLTGTGTVEQYF.

The rearrangement uses TRBV5-1 and TRBJ2-3, with 9 bases lining up with TRBD2. This CDR3 is 20 amino acids long. The germline gives CDR1 SGHRS, CDR2 YFSETQ. The V gene end was trimmed by 4 bases and the J gene end by 0 bases; junction bases not matched to a gene: 18. The chain's CDR3 is CASSSASRGGGVISTDTQYF. The CDR3 DNA follows: TGCGCCAGCAGCAGCGCCTCCCGGGGCGGGGGGGTAATTAGCACAGATACGCAGTATTTT.

V and J are TRBV19 and TRBJ1-5; 8 bases align to TRBD1. Trimming removed 4 bases from V and 4 bases from J; junction bases left unmatched: 9. Germline CDR1 is LNHDA and CDR2 is SQIVND (reference sequence). CDR3 length: 16 residues. DNA of the CDR3: TGTGCCAGTAGTAGGGATACAGGGGGAGGGAATCAGCCCCAGCATTTT. It yields the protein CASSRDTGGGNQPQHF.

This rearrangement joins TRBV10-3 to TRBJ2-7, with 11 positions matching TRBD2. The CDR3 contains 15 residues. Germline V gene data show CDR1 as ENHRY and CDR2 as SYGVKD. V lost 4 bases, J lost 4 bases, and 6 bases stayed unmatched. The CDR3 DNA reads as TGTGCCATCAGTGTCTCCGGGACTAGCGGTTACGAGCAGTACTTC. This translates into CAISVSGTSGYEQYF.

This clone was found a few times. The rearrangement joins TRBV7-8 to TRBJ2-3; 16 bases are a match to TRBD2. Per the germline V gene, CDR1 is SGHVS and CDR2 is FQNEAQ. The trim removed 6 bases at V and 3 bases at J, leaving 9 bases unmatched. This CDR3 spans 18 amino acids. Here the CDR3 DNA reads TGTGCCAGCAGGGCTCCGGGACTAGCGGGGGGGAGGACAGATACGCAGTATTTT. Amino acids: CASRAPGLAGGRTDTQYF. Full variable domain (outside the CDR3, taken from reference TRBV7-8 and TRBJ2-3): GAGVSQSPRYKVAKRGQDVALRCDPISGHVSLFWYQQALGQGPEFLTYFQNEAQLDKSGLPSDRFFAERPEGSVSTLKIQRTQQEDSAVYLCASRAPGLAGGRTDTQYFGPGTRLTVL.

The chain recombines TRBV5-1 with TRBJ1-5; 7 nucleotides match TRBD1. CDR3 size: 13 residues. Per the germline V gene, CDR1 is SGHRS and CDR2 is YFSETQ. Trimming at V came to 5 bases and at J to 11 bases, leaving 10 bases not matched to a gene. CDR3 amino acids: CASRTDRDEAQHF. The CDR3 DNA follows: TGCGCCAGCAGAACCGACAGGGACGAGGCCCAGCATTTT.

The rearrangement joins TRBV5-1 to TRBJ2-3, with TRBD2 as a possible D gene (6 bases). Germline V lookup: CDR1 SGHRS, CDR2 YFSETQ. CDR3 length: 13 amino acids. Trimming left V 0 bases short and J 4 bases short, with 6 bases between. The CDR3 is CASSLGGADTQYF. The CDR3 DNA sequence: TGCGCCAGCAGCTTGGGCGGGGCAGATACGCAGTATTTT.

The chain carries TRBV11-2 and TRBJ2-5, with TRBD2 matching 9 bases. This CDR3 has 14 residues. The germline V gene has CDR1 SGHAT and CDR2 FQNNGV. J was trimmed by 4 bases and V by 5 bases; bases with no gene match: 5. The CDR3 DNA reads as TGTGCCAGCAGCCCCGTAGCGGGAGTAGAGACCCAGTACTTC. Protein sequence: CASSPVAGVETQYF.

The rearrangement links TRBV15 to TRBJ1-1; D perhaps matches TRBD1 (5 bases). The germline gives CDR1 LNHNV, CDR2 YYDKDF (reference sequence). This CDR3 region has 14 residues. Trimming shortened V by 0 bases and J by 5 bases, and 10 bases separated the two germline ends. In DNA form, the CDR3 reads TGTGCCACCAGCAGAGAGAGGGACGCTACTGAAGCTTTCTTT. It yields the protein CATSRERDATEAFF.

The sample holds one count of this clone. The V call is TRBV5-1, the J call TRBJ1-4; D is possibly TRBD1 (6 bases). The CDR3 runs to 15 residues. V lost 3 bases and J lost 0, with 9 bases in between. Germline V CDR1 and CDR2: SGHRS, YFSETQ. The CDR3 DNA sequence: TGCGCCAGCAGCTACGGGACACCAACTAATGAAAAACTGTTTTTT. As protein: CASSYGTPTNEKLFF.

The rearrangement joins TRBV5-1 to TRBJ1-2; unclear D gene. V was clipped by 1 base and J by 0 bases, with 10 bases between them. The CDR3 loop spans 15 amino acids. Germline CDR1 is SGHRS and CDR2 is YFSETQ. The CDR3 DNA reads TGCGCCAGCAGCTTGCAGTCCGGGGCTAACTATGGCTACACCTTC. Translation gives CASSLQSGANYGYTF.

The rearrangement uses TRBV29-1 and TRBJ2-3; 12 bases map to TRBD2. The V gene end was trimmed by 4 bases and the J gene end by 4 bases; junction bases not matched to a gene: 3. This CDR3 is 14 amino acids long. The V gene's germline CDR1 is SQVTM and CDR2 ANQGSEA. The CDR3 spells CSVGTSGTSDTQYF. In nucleotides, the CDR3 is TGCAGCGTTGGGACTAGCGGGACCTCAGATACGCAGTATTTT.

The V call is TRBV11-2, the J call TRBJ2-5; a weak D match, TRBD1 (5 bases). The CDR3 is 15 amino acids. In germline, CDR1 is SGHAT, CDR2 FQNNGV. V lost 1 base to trimming and J lost 9 bases, with 18 bases between them. DNA of the CDR3: TGTGCCAGCAGCTTAGCCCCAGGTAGGGGCTCGGCCCAGTACTTC. Translating gives CASSLAPGRGSAQYF.

As concerns this clone: An end of the junction does not agree with germline; a read error may underlie this. This chain joins TRBV27 and TRBJ1-2, with TRBD1 identical over 8 bases. The CDR3 sequence is 14 residues long. Germline CDR1 MNHEY, CDR2 SMNVEV (reference sequence). CDR3 protein: CASRGTGQIYGHTF. The CDR3 DNA sequence: TGTGCCAGCAGGGGGACAGGCCAAATTTATGGCCACACCTTC.

This clone was seen more than once but under ten times. The CDR3 DNA sequence: TGCAGCGTTGAGGGGAATGGTAATGAAAAACTGTTTTTT. As protein: CSVEGNGNEKLFF. This chain links TRBV29-1 with TRBJ1-4; D call uncertain. V lost 3 bases to trimming and J lost 4 bases, with 9 bases between them. Germline V gene sequence: CDR1 SQVTM, CDR2 ANQGSEA. This CDR3 comprises 13 residues.

V usage is TRBV5-8 and J usage is TRBJ1-1; maybe TRBD1 (5 bases). Deletions cut 0 bases from V and 6 bases from J, with 15 bases between. This CDR3 region has 15 residues. In germline, CDR1 is SGHTS, CDR2 YDEGEE. CDR3 residues: CASSLARGGDAEAFF. The CDR3 bases are TGTGCCAGCAGCTTGGCGCGGGGAGGGGACGCTGAAGCTTTCTTT.

This rearrangement joins TRBV7-9 to TRBJ2-2; D is perhaps TRBD1 (5 bases). The germline CDR1 and CDR2 sequences are SEHNR and FQNEAQ (reference sequence). The V and J ends lost 2 bases and 4 bases respectively, with 14 bases between them. CDR3 length: 16 residues. CDR3 amino acids: CASSLTGPFLTGELFF. CDR3 nucleotide sequence: TGTGCCAGCAGCTTAACAGGACCTTTCCTCACCGGGGAGCTGTTTTTT.